This T cell receptor beta chain was sequenced during a study of blood T cells in healthy people across ages. This CDR3 has 16 residues. The ends lost 4 bases at V and 0 bases at J; junction bases unmatched: 5. Per germline, CDR1 SQVTM and CDR2 ANQGSEA. With a J-beta primer mix and a sample-barcoded 5' primer, a second PCR ran about 7 to 12 cycles. TCRdb reprocessed the 5' RACE reads via MiXCR and lists one record per CDR3 protein. Of roughly 800,000 distinct CDR3 sequences listed, roughly 25% are singletons. These sequences were also reported in another study, on T cells of mothers and their children. As reported in that work: Biologically related mothers and children overlapped slightly more than unrelated pairs, a non-significant difference. There was no detection of any persistent microchimeric T cell clones.

The sample taken for sequencing was blood. The receptor was derived from a boy younger than 18 in good health. The J gene is TRBJ2-6, the V gene TRBV29-1; 8 bases line up with TRBD1. CDR3 sequence: CSVAGTGASGANVLTF. The CDR3 coding sequence is TGCAGCGTTGCCGGGACAGGAGCCTCTGGGGCCAACGTCCTGACTTTC. The variable domain in full, with the rest retrieved from reference TRBV29-1 and TRBJ2-6, is SAVISQKPSRDICQRGTSLTIQCQVDSQVTMMFWYRQQPGQSLTLIATANQGSEATYESGFVIDKFPISRPNLTFSTLTVSNMSPEDSSIYLCSVAGTGASGANVLTFGAGSRLTVL.